A single sample is the source of the 23 T cell receptor beta chains below, sequenced in a study of graft-versus-host responses after intestinal transplantation. Only in-frame clones appear in the TCRdb table, and some are missing; sequencing was by immunoSEQ multiplex PCR. The sample records under 20,000 clones, more than 75% being singletons. The starting material was PBMCs, obtained about 240 days after intestinal transplant. These receptors were collected from a human patient who received an intestinal transplant, so some T cells may come from the graft donor.

This rearrangement joins TRBV6-1 to TRBJ2-7; no clear D gene. The ends were cut back, 0 bases at V and 1 base at J, with 10 bases in the middle. The CDR3 length is 15 residues. Looked up from germline, CDR1 is MNHNS and CDR2 is SASEGT. CDR3: CASSEAPGWSYEQYF. The CDR3 DNA is TGTGCCAGCAGTGAAGCCCCGGGTTGGTCCTACGAGCAGTACTTC.

The chain is built from TRBV7-2 and TRBJ1-5, with D hard to call. Trimming pared 3 bases from V and 3 bases from J, leaving 9 bases between. The CDR3 runs to 14 residues. Germline CDR1 reads SGHTA; CDR2 reads FQGNSA. CDR3 nucleotide sequence: TGTGCCAGCAGCTTTCAGAGGGACAATCAGCCCCAGCATTTT. The encoded protein is CASSFQRDNQPQHF.

This clone was recorded once. The chain combines TRBV6-5 with TRBJ1-1; no definite D call. This CDR3 spans 14 amino acids. Germline lookup yields CDR1 MNHEY and CDR2 SVGAGI. V lost 3 bases to trimming and J lost 1 base, with 9 bases between them. Here the CDR3 reads CASSYLTENTEAFF. In DNA, the CDR3 is TGTGCCAGCAGTTATTTGACCGAGAACACTGAAGCTTTCTTT.

J is TRBJ1-3 and V is TRBV11-2, with D possibly TRBD1 on 6 matching bases. Germline values: CDR1 SGHAT, CDR2 FQNNGV. This CDR3 is 15 amino acids long. V was cut by 2 bases and J by 0 bases, with 8 bases left in between. The CDR3 is CASSLQGNSGNTIYF. In nucleotides, the CDR3 is TGTGCCAGCAGCTTACAGGGGAACTCTGGAAACACCATATATTTT.

This clone was counted once. The chain links TRBV27 to TRBJ2-7, with D possibly being TRBD2 (5 bases). The CDR3 consists of 12 residues. Germline V CDR1 and CDR2: MNHEY, SMNVEV (reference sequence). Between the trimmed V and J ends, which lost 5 bases and 6 bases, there was a span of 11 bases. The CDR3 reads CASSPAGVEQYF. CDR3 bases: TGTGCCAGCAGTCCCGCCGGGGTCGAGCAGTACTTC.

This chain connects TRBV27 to TRBJ1-2; D is undetermined. Trimming shortened V by 6 bases and J by 10 bases, and 18 bases separated the two germline ends. There are 13 residues in the CDR3. Germline V gene data show CDR1 as MNHEY and CDR2 as SMNVEV (reference sequence). DNA of the CDR3: TGTGCCAGCAGCCCTCACACCTCTAGGGACTACACCTTC. This translates into CASSPHTSRDYTF.

This clone occurred a few times. The chain joins TRBV7-9 to TRBJ1-5, with 7 bases aligning to TRBD1. After removal of 1 base from V and 7 bases from J, the junction contained 4 bases not matched to a gene. There are 14 residues in the CDR3. The germline V gene encodes CDR1 SEHNR and CDR2 FQNEAQ (reference sequence). The chain's CDR3 is CASSLGQGGQPQHF. The CDR3 DNA reads TGTGCCAGCAGCTTAGGACAGGGTGGACAGCCCCAGCATTTT. Full variable domain (remainder filled in from reference TRBV7-9 and TRBJ1-5): DTGVSQNPRHKITKRGQNVTFRCDPISEHNRLYWYRQTLGQGPEFLTYFQNEAQLEKSRLLSDRFSAERPKGSFSTLEIQRTEQGDSAMYLCASSLGQGGQPQHFGDGTRLSIL.

The chain joins TRBV11-2 to TRBJ2-1; possibly TRBD2 for D (6 bases). CDR3 length: 13 amino acids. Germline V gives CDR1 SGHAT, CDR2 FQNNGV. V was clipped by 5 bases and J by 3 bases, with 8 bases between them. CDR3 residues: CASSQGLYNEQFF. CDR3 DNA: TGTGCCAGCAGCCAGGGACTCTACAATGAGCAGTTCTTC.

The chain joins TRBV7-8 to TRBJ2-7; D might be TRBD1 (7 bases). The CDR3 spans 14 residues. Trimming removed 5 bases from V and 1 base from J, with 12 bases in between. The germline V gene has CDR1 SGHVS and CDR2 FQNEAQ. Here the CDR3 reads CASSIRGASYEQYF. CDR3 nucleotide sequence: TGTGCCAGCAGCATCAGGGGGGCGTCCTACGAGCAGTACTTC.

This sequence joins TRBV4-1 and TRBJ1-1; TRBD1 agrees at 7 bases. V lost 6 bases to trimming and J lost 1 base; unmatched junction nucleotides: 5. CDR1 and CDR2 (germline): MGHRA, YSYEKL. This CDR3 is built from 14 residues. The CDR3 region has the DNA TGCGCCAGCAGTGACAGGGTCGAGAACACTGAAGCTTTCTTT. Translation: CASSDRVENTEAFF.

The rearrangement links TRBV4-1 to TRBJ2-7, with TRBD1 identical over 7 bases. The CDR3 spans 14 residues. With V trimmed by 1 base and J by 0 bases, 0 bases remained unmatched. Germline CDR1 MGHRA, CDR2 YSYEKL. CDR3 loop: CASSQGDSSYEQYF. The CDR3 DNA is TGCGCCAGCAGCCAAGGGGACAGCTCCTACGAGCAGTACTTC.

The chain uses TRBV7-9 and TRBJ2-1; no clear D. Germline assignment: CDR1 SEHNR and CDR2 FQNEAQ (reference sequence). This CDR3 is 17 amino acids long. Trimming shortened V by 2 bases and J by 8 bases, and 22 bases separated the two germline ends. The CDR3 DNA reads as TGTGCCAGCAGCTTATTTGAATGGACCACACGGTACGATGAGCAGTTCTTC. Its translation is CASSLFEWTTRYDEQFF. The whole variable domain, filled in from reference TRBV7-9 and TRBJ2-1, reads DTGVSQNPRHKITKRGQNVTFRCDPISEHNRLYWYRQTLGQGPEFLTYFQNEAQLEKSRLLSDRFSAERPKGSFSTLEIQRTEQGDSAMYLCASSLFEWTTRYDEQFFGPGTRLTVL.

The rearrangement joins TRBV6-4 to TRBJ2-2; 7 nucleotides agree with TRBD2. The CDR3 loop spans 15 amino acids. After removal of 2 bases from V and 3 bases from J, the junction contained 3 bases not matched to a gene. Looked up from germline, CDR1 is MRHNA and CDR2 is SNTAGT. The CDR3 region has the DNA TGTGCCAGCAGTGACACGGGGGGTGACACCGGGGAGCTGTTTTTT. Protein sequence: CASSDTGGDTGELFF.

This clone was counted a single time. The J gene is TRBJ1-4, the V gene TRBV5-6; weak D call: TRBD1 (5 bases). Trimming shortened V by 0 bases and J by 8 bases, and 11 bases separated the two germline ends. CDR1 is SGHDT and CDR2 is YYEEEE in the germline V gene. The length of the CDR3 is 14 residues. In DNA form, the CDR3 reads TGTGCCAGCAGCTTGGGTAGGGGCCTGGAAAAACTGTTTTTT. This translates into CASSLGRGLEKLFF.

The chain links TRBV6-6 to TRBJ1-1, with a tentative D call TRBD1 (5 bases). The CDR3 is 13 amino acids. The V end lost 4 bases, the J end lost 4 bases, and 10 bases lay between the germline ends. Germline CDR1 is MNHNY and CDR2 is SVGAGI (reference sequence). The CDR3 DNA sequence: TGTGCCAGCAGTTCTTACAGGACCACTGAAGCTTTCTTT. It codes for CASSSYRTTEAFF.

The chain couples TRBV18 to TRBJ1-1; D unclear. The V end was cut by 2 bases, the J end by 4 bases, with 8 bases between. The length of the CDR3 is 13 residues. Germline V gives CDR1 KGHSH, CDR2 LQKENI. The CDR3 sequence: CASSPSGSTEAFF. The DNA for the CDR3 is TGTGCCAGCTCACCATCCGGAAGCACTGAAGCTTTCTTT. Complete variable domain (other parts from reference TRBV18 and TRBJ1-1): NAGVMQNPRHLVRRRGQEARLRCSPMKGHSHVYWYRQLPEEGLKFMVYLQKENIIDESGMPKERFSAEFPKEGPSILRIQQVVRGDSAAYFCASSPSGSTEAFFGQGTRLTVV.

The chain uses TRBV10-3 and TRBJ1-1, with 8 bases matching TRBD1. With 5 bases clipped from V and 7 bases from J, the junction kept 15 bases outside the gene matches. CDR1 is ENHRY, CDR2 SYGVKD, per germline. The length of the CDR3 is 16 residues. The chain's CDR3 is CAISHSRDRSWGEAFF. In DNA, the CDR3 is TGTGCCATCAGTCATTCCCGGGACAGGTCGTGGGGTGAAGCTTTCTTT.

This clone has only a few counts. The chain employs TRBV5-1 and TRBJ1-1; the D is unclear. Germline-derived CDR1 and CDR2 are SGHRS and YFSETQ. V shed 0 bases and J shed 1 base, with 7 bases lying between them. The CDR3 is 14 amino acids. CDR3 loop: CASSLESGNTEAFF. Here the CDR3 DNA reads TGCGCCAGCAGCTTGGAGTCAGGGAACACTGAAGCTTTCTTT.

The chain employs TRBV20-1 and TRBJ2-7, with D maybe TRBD1 (5 bases). Germline V CDR1 and CDR2: DFQATT, SNEGSKA (reference sequence). V lost 6 bases and J lost 4, with 10 bases in between. This CDR3 has 11 amino acids. The CDR3 sequence is CSAGHSYEQYF. The CDR3 bases are TGCAGTGCCGGACATTCTTACGAGCAGTACTTC.

This clone has just one count. The rearrangement uses TRBV14 and TRBJ2-7; 9 bases are a match to TRBD1. The CDR3 length is 17 residues. J lost 6 bases, V lost 4 bases, and 16 bases had no gene match. In germline, CDR1 is SGHDN, CDR2 FVKESK. The CDR3 loop is CASSPAFPGQGFPEQYF. In DNA form, the CDR3 reads TGTGCCAGCAGCCCCGCCTTTCCGGGACAGGGCTTCCCCGAGCAGTACTTC.

The chain employs TRBV5-1 and TRBJ2-1; D is possibly TRBD2 (5 bases). The CDR3 length is 14 residues. Trimming removed 4 bases from V and 8 bases from J, with 16 bases in between. CDR1 is SGHRS, CDR2 YFSETQ, per germline. CDR3: CASSTYTAGDEQFF. In nucleotides, the CDR3 is TGCGCCAGCAGCACCTATACTGCGGGTGATGAGCAGTTCTTC.

The V call is TRBV5-1, the J call TRBJ2-3; D is unresolved. The CDR3 is 17 residues long. Trimming took off 1 base at V and 0 bases at J, with 15 bases between the two ends. Germline-derived CDR1 and CDR2 are SGHRS and YFSETQ. In DNA, the CDR3 is TGCGCCAGCAGCTTGATATGGCCTCCGATTAGCACAGATACGCAGTATTTT. This translates into CASSLIWPPISTDTQYF.

This clone was recorded once. The chain employs TRBV10-2 and TRBJ1-2; maybe TRBD1 (5 bases). V lost 4 bases, J lost 5 bases, and 17 bases lay in between. Looked up from germline, CDR1 is WSHSY and CDR2 is SAAADI. CDR3 size: 15 residues. CDR3 region: CASSGSRVAEYGYTF. The CDR3, as DNA: TGCGCCAGCAGTGGTTCCAGGGTTGCGGAGTATGGCTACACCTTC.